The TCR beta chain described here comes from a study of blood T cells in healthy people across ages. Findings of the study overall: Fewer expanded clones and more diversity marked long-lived versus aged donors.

Remarks on this clonotype: The antigen remains undetermined.

V lost 4 bases and J lost 5, with 18 bases in between. The CDR3 extends over 16 amino acids. CDR1 is MNHEY and CDR2 is SMNVEV in the germline V gene (reference sequence). Primers used in a second PCR of about 6 to 11 cycles were a sample-barcoded 5' primer and a J-beta primer mix. Every cDNA molecule bore a tag from a template-switch adaptor containing 12 random nucleotides. Each sample yielded at least 2.5 million CDR3-containing paired-end reads. Each CDR3 protein is one row after TCRdb ran MiXCR on the 5' RACE reads. The sample records about 770,000 distinct CDR3 sequences, under 45% being singletons.

The clonotype comes from a man aged 55 to 70 in good health. Source material: blood. The rearrangement links TRBV27 to TRBJ2-1; D is perhaps TRBD1 or TRBD2 (5 bases each). The CDR3 DNA reads as TGTGCCAGCAGTTCAAGCCCAGCTGGGGGACACAATGAGCAGTTCTTC. As protein: CASSSSPAGGHNEQFF.